A single TCR delta chain is shown here with its context. The entry originates in a study of gamma-delta chains in newborns, infants, children. Study summary: Microbial exposure reportedly drives polyclonal innate γδ T cell expansion after birth.

TCRdb re-processed the reads using CATT. Among over a thousand delta-chain clones listed, roughly 8.6% were seen once. This CDR3 has 17 residues. The germline V gene has CDR1 GEAIGNYY and CDR2 EKD. The junction had 10 bases not matched to a gene; V was cut back by 3 bases and J by 11 bases. The TCR originated in a child who was a newborn, infant or young child, either healthy, febrile or measles-vaccinated (not recorded which). The sequenced sample consisted of blood. The chain combines TRDV2 with TRDJ3; 12 nucleotides agree with TRDD3. CDR3 protein: CACDLLGDTWGARQMFF. The CDR3 coding sequence is TGTGCCTGTGACCTACTGGGGGATACCTGGGGCGCCCGACAGATGTTTTTC.